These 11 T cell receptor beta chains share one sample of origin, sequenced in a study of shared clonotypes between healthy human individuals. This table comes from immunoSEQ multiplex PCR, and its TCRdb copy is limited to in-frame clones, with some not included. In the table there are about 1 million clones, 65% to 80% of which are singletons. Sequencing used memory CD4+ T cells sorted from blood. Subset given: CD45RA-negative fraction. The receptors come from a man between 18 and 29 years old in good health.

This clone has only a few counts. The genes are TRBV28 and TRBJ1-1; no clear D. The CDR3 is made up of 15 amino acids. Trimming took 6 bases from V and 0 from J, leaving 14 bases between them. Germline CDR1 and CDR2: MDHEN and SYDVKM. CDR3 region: CASRTGSNMNTEAFF. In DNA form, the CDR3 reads TGTGCCAGCAGGACGGGGTCAAACATGAACACTGAAGCTTTCTTT.

The CDR3 DNA follows: TGTGCCAGCAGTTCCTTATATAGCAATCAGCCCCAGCATTTT. The encoded protein is CASSSLYSNQPQHF. The chain joins TRBV6-6 to TRBJ1-5; D is uncertain. V lost 4 bases, J lost 0 bases, and 7 bases lay in between. This CDR3 region has 14 residues. The germline V gene has CDR1 MNHNY and CDR2 SVGAGI (reference sequence).

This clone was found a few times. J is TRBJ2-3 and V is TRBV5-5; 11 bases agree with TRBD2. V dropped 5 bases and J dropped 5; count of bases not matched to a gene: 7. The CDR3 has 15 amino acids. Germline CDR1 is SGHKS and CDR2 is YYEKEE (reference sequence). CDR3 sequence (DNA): TGTGCCAGCAGTCGTAGCGGGGGGGCCGTAGATACGCAGTATTTT. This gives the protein CASSRSGGAVDTQYF. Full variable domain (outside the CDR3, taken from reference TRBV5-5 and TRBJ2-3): DAGVTQSPTHLIKTRGQQVTLRCSPISGHKSVSWYQQVLGQGPQFIFQYYEKEERGRGNFPDRFSARQFPNYSSELNVNALLLGDSALYLCASSRSGGAVDTQYFGPGTRLTVL.

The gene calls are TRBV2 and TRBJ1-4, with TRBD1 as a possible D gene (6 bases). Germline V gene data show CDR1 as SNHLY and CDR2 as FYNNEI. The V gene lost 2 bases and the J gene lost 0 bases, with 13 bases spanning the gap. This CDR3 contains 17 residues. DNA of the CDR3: TGTGCCAGCAGTGAATCAGGGGACACCCCAACTAATGAAAAACTGTTTTTT. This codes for CASSESGDTPTNEKLFF.

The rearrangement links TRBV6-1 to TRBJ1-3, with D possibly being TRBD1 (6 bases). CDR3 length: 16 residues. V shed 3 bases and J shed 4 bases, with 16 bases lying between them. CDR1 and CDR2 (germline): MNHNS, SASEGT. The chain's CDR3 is CASSDGSGGSGNTIYF. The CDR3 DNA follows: TGTGCCAGCAGTGATGGCAGTGGGGGCTCCGGAAACACCATATATTTT.

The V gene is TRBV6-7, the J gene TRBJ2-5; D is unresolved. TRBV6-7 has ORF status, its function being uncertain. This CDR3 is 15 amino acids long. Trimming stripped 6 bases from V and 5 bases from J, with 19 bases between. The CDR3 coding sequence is TGTGCCAGCAGCAGAAACGCCACTATAAAGGAGACCCAGTACTTC. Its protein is CASSRNATIKETQYF.

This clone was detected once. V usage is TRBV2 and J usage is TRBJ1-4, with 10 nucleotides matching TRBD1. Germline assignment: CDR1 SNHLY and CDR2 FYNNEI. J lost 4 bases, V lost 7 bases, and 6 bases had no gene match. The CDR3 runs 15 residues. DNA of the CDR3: TGTGCCAGCACTTCCGGGACAGGGGTTAATGAAAAACTGTTTTTT. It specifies CASTSGTGVNEKLFF.

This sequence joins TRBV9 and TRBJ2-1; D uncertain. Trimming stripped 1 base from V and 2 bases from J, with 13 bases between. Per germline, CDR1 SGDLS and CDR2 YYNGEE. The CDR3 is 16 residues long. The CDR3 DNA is TGTGCCAGCAGCGTATCAATGGGCCGGGCCTACAATGAGCAGTTCTTC. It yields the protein CASSVSMGRAYNEQFF.

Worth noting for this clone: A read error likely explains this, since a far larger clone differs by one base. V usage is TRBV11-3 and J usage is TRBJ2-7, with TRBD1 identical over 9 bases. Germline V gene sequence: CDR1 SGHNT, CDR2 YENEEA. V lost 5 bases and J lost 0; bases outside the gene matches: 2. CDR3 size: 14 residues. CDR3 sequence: CASSMDRGSYEQYF. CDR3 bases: TGTGCCAGCAGCATGGACAGGGGCTCCTACGAGCAGTACTTC.

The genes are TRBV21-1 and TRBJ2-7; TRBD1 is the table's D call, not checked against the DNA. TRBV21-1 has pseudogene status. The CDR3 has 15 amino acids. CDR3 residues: CASSNPRGRTYEQYF. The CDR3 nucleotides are TGTGCCAGCAGCAACCCCAGGGGGAGGACCTACGAGCAGTACTTC.

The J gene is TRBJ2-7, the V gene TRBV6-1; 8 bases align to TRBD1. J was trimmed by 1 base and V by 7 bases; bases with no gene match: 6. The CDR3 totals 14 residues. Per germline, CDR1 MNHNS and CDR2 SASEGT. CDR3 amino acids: CASTRQGSSYEQYF. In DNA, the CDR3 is TGTGCCAGCACCCGACAGGGGTCATCCTACGAGCAGTACTTC.